The T cell receptor (beta chain) under discussion was sequenced for a study of blood T cells in healthy people across ages. Study-level results: A strong correlation was found between TCR beta diversity and the percentage of naive T cells. Investigators treated diversity estimates from one million T cells as underestimates.

The people who gave samples were healthy Caucasians from Russia, aged roughly 6 to 100. Peripheral blood, approximately 10 milliliters per donor, was collected. Trimming removed 4 bases from V and 1 base from J, with 11 bases in between. CDR3 size: 13 residues. Germline V gives CDR1 DFQATT, CDR2 SNEGSKA (reference sequence). Primers used in a second PCR of about 6 to 11 cycles were a sample-barcoded 5' primer and a J-beta primer mix. A single record per CDR3 protein comes from TCRdb applying MiXCR to the 5' RACE reads. The repertoire holds about 1.4 million distinct CDR3 sequences, with around 55% as singletons. Concerning this clonotype: Its antigen remains unknown.

The sample taken for sequencing was blood. This clonotype was obtained from a young man in good health. The chain joins TRBV20-1 to TRBJ2-7; D remains unclear. CDR3 nucleotides: TGCAGTGCTATTTCCTCCGTTTCCTACGAGCAGTACTTC. Translating it yields CSAISSVSYEQYF.